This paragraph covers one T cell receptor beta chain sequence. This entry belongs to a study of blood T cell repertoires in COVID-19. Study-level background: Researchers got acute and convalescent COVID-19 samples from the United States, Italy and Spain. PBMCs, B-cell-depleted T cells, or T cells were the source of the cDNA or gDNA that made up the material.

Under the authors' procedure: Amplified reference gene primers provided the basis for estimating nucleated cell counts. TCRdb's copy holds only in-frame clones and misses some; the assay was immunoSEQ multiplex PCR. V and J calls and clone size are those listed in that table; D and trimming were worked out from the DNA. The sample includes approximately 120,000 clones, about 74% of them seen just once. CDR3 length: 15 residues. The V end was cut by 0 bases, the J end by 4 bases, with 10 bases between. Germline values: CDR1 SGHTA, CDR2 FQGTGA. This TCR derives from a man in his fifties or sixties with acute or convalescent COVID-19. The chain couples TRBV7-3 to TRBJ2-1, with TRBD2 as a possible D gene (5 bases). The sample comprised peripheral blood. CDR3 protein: CASSLTVRTYNEQFF. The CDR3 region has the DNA TGTGCCAGCAGCTTAACTGTTCGGACTTACAATGAGCAGTTCTTC. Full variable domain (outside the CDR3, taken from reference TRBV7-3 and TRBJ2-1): GAGVSQTPSNKVTEKGKYVELRCDPISGHTALYWYRQSLGQGPEFLIYFQGTGAADDSGLPNDRFFAVRPEGSVSTLKIQRTERGDSAVYLCASSLTVRTYNEQFFGPGTRLTVL.